The 27 T cell receptor beta chains listed next were all sequenced from one sample in a study of neurological immune-mediated disorders. TCRdb reprocessed the 5' RACE reads with MiXCR, giving one entry per CDR3 protein. The profile shows just under 45,000 distinct CDR3 sequences, roughly an eighth of them singletons. The sample taken for sequencing was PBMCs. These receptors were collected from a female donor in good health.

This clonotype was observed many times. The rearrangement links TRBV29-1 to TRBJ2-5, with D perhaps TRBD1 (6 bases). V lost 7 bases to trimming and J lost 5 bases, with 17 bases between them. There are 13 residues in the CDR3. CDR1 SQVTM and CDR2 ANQGSEA come from the germline V gene. CDR3 loop: CSAVRGLVETQYF. CDR3 nucleotides: TGCAGCGCGGTAAGGGGGTTAGTTGAGACCCAGTACTTC.

This clonotype has at least ten counts. J is TRBJ1-1 and V is TRBV28; 7 bases line up with TRBD1. This CDR3 comprises 16 residues. The V and J ends lost 3 bases and 0 bases, in that order; junction bases with no gene match: 7. The germline CDR1 and CDR2 sequences are MDHEN and SYDVKM. This chain's CDR3 is CASSFRAGGLNTEAFF. DNA of the CDR3: TGTGCCAGCAGTTTTAGGGCAGGGGGACTGAACACTGAAGCTTTCTTT. Using reference TRBV28 and TRBJ1-1 for the parts outside the CDR3, the full variable domain is DVKVTQSSRYLVKRTGEKVFLECVQDMDHENMFWYRQDPGLGLRLIYFSYDVKMKEKGDIPEGYSVSREKKERFSLILESASTNQTSMYLCASSFRAGGLNTEAFFGQGTRLTVV.

As regards this clonotype: Since a much larger clone is just one base distant, this may be a read error. The gene calls are TRBV7-2 and TRBJ2-5; 8 bases match TRBD2. CDR1 is SGHTA and CDR2 is FQGNSA in the germline V gene. This CDR3 spans 14 amino acids. The CDR3 is CSSSLGGARETQYF. CDR3 DNA: TGTTCCAGCAGCCTCGGGGGGGCCAGGGAGACCCAGTACTTC.

This clonotype was counted at least ten times. The chain recombines TRBV20-1 with TRBJ2-1; 11 bases align to TRBD2. The germline V gene has CDR1 DFQATT and CDR2 SNEGSKA (reference sequence). CDR3 length: 15 amino acids. The chain's CDR3 is CSALPGLAAYNEQFF. In DNA form, the CDR3 reads TGCAGCGCCTTACCGGGACTAGCGGCCTACAATGAGCAGTTCTTC.

This clonotype came up once. J is TRBJ2-3 and V is TRBV25-1; TRBD1 might be the D (5 bases). CDR1 and CDR2 (germline): MGHDK, SYGVNS. V was shortened by 3 bases and J by 6 bases, with 13 bases between the two germline ends. The CDR3 runs to 14 residues. The CDR3 spells CASSDTRVGDTQYF. CDR3 sequence (DNA): TGTGCCAGCAGTGATACCAGGGTGGGGGATACGCAGTATTTT.

This clonotype was detected ten times or more. DNA for the CDR3: TGCGCCAGCAGCTTGGAGGACAGGGAGTACAATGAGCAGTTCTTC. It yields the protein CASSLEDREYNEQFF. The V and J genes are TRBV5-1 and TRBJ2-1, with 8 positions matching TRBD1. The CDR3 spans 15 residues. Germline CDR1 reads SGHRS; CDR2 reads YFSETQ. J gave up 4 bases and V 0 bases, and 3 bases lay outside the gene matches.

Ten or more counts support this clonotype. V and J are TRBV29-1 and TRBJ1-1; a possible D gene is TRBD1 (6 bases). The CDR3 totals 14 residues. Germline CDR1 is SQVTM and CDR2 is ANQGSEA. The V end lost 4 bases, the J end lost 8 bases, and 20 bases lay between the germline ends. The CDR3 sequence: CSVVGGLPFQEAFF. In DNA, the CDR3 is TGCAGCGTTGTGGGGGGCTTACCCTTCCAGGAAGCTTTCTTT.

This clonotype was counted many times. The rearrangement uses TRBV5-1 and TRBJ1-6; a possible D gene is TRBD1 (6 bases). Germline V lookup: CDR1 SGHRS, CDR2 YFSETQ. The CDR3 covers 16 residues. Trimming cost V 3 bases and J 8 bases, with 18 bases left between them. The CDR3 nucleotides are TGCGCCAGCAGCTCCTTACAGGGTTCATCTTATTCACCCCTCCACTTT. Protein: CASSSLQGSSYSPLHF.

This clonotype was detected ten times or more. This chain joins TRBV6-5 and TRBJ1-1; D not certain. The V gene's germline CDR1 is MNHEY and CDR2 SVGAGI. The CDR3 sequence is 15 residues long. V lost 2 bases and J 4 bases, leaving 14 bases between the germline ends. The chain's CDR3 is CASSYEGRVSTEAFF. The CDR3 bases are TGTGCCAGCAGTTACGAGGGTCGAGTGAGCACTGAAGCTTTCTTT.

This clonotype was detected many times. The V gene is TRBV5-1, the J gene TRBJ2-1; TRBD2 agrees at 11 bases. The CDR3 loop spans 15 amino acids. Germline CDR1 and CDR2: SGHRS and YFSETQ. Trimming at V came to 6 bases and at J to 4 bases, leaving 6 bases not matched to a gene. The CDR3 coding sequence is TGCGCCAGCACCCCGACTAGCGGGGTTTACAATGAGCAGTTCTTC. This sequence encodes CASTPTSGVYNEQFF.

In this sample, this clonotype turned up many times. The V gene is TRBV5-1, the J gene TRBJ1-1, with D possibly TRBD1 on 5 matching bases. The germline V gene has CDR1 SGHRS and CDR2 YFSETQ. CDR3 length: 15 amino acids. The V gene lost 7 bases and the J gene lost 0 bases, with 16 bases spanning the gap. For the CDR3, the DNA is TGCGCCAGCTCCCCGTGGGGCGAAATGAACACTGAAGCTTTCTTT. This codes for CASSPWGEMNTEAFF. Full variable domain (remainder filled in from reference TRBV5-1 and TRBJ1-1): KAGVTQTPRYLIKTRGQQVTLSCSPISGHRSVSWYQQTPGQGLQFLFEYFSETQRNKGNFPGRFSGRQFSNSRSEMNVSTLELGDSALYLCASSPWGEMNTEAFFGQGTRLTVV.

This clonotype was detected many times. The chain recombines TRBV7-8 with TRBJ2-7, with D perhaps TRBD2 (6 bases). This CDR3 region has 13 residues. CDR1 is SGHVS and CDR2 is FQNEAQ in the germline V gene. Trimming removed 1 base from V and 2 bases from J, with 6 bases in between. Written as DNA, the CDR3 is TGTGCCAGCAGCTTAGGGACTACCTACGAGCAGTACTTC. Translation gives CASSLGTTYEQYF.

There are a few counts of this clonotype. This chain links TRBV6-1 with TRBJ2-7, with 11 bases fitting TRBD2. The V gene's germline CDR1 is MNHNS and CDR2 SASEGT. J gave up 0 bases and V 4 bases, and 5 bases lay outside the gene matches. CDR3 length: 16 residues. In DNA form, the CDR3 reads TGTGCCAGCAGTGGTAGCGGGAGGGTCCCCTCCTACGAGCAGTACTTC. Its protein is CASSGSGRVPSYEQYF.

This clonotype came up many times. The V and J genes are TRBV19 and TRBJ2-7; 8 bases map to TRBD2. Per the germline V gene, CDR1 is LNHDA and CDR2 is SQIVND (reference sequence). The J segment lost 1 base and the V segment lost 5 bases, leaving 10 bases of the junction unmatched. This CDR3 is built from 16 residues. The CDR3 nucleotides are TGTGCCAGTAGTTCGTTCACTAGCGGTGGGTCCTACGAGCAGTACTTC. The encoded protein is CASSSFTSGGSYEQYF.

This clonotype was found many times. This chain links TRBV3-1 with TRBJ2-5; D is perhaps TRBD2 (6 bases). The CDR3 consists of 13 residues. V was shortened by 3 bases and J by 5 bases, with 10 bases between the two germline ends. CDR1 is LGHDT and CDR2 is YNNKEL in the germline V gene (reference sequence). The CDR3 loop is CASSHLGGETQYF. CDR3 sequence (DNA): TGTGCCAGCAGCCATCTAGGAGGGGAGACCCAGTACTTC.

This clonotype was counted ten times or more. The genes are TRBV3-1 and TRBJ2-7; D call uncertain. V gave up 8 bases and J gave up 1 base, with 15 bases separating them. The CDR3 covers 14 residues. Germline V gene data show CDR1 as LGHDT and CDR2 as YNNKEL (reference sequence). This CDR3 is CASAVGLSSYEQYF. CDR3 bases: TGTGCCAGCGCGGTGGGGTTAAGTTCCTACGAGCAGTACTTC.

The chain employs TRBV7-8 and TRBJ2-1; D gene ambiguous. The CDR3 extends over 13 amino acids. V was cut by 5 bases and J by 13 bases, with 18 bases left in between. Germline CDR1 reads SGHVS; CDR2 reads FQNEAQ. CDR3 sequence: CASSRNRDNYQFF. In nucleotides, the CDR3 is TGTGCCAGCAGCCGAAACAGAGACAATTATCAGTTCTTC.

This clonotype has at least ten counts. V usage is TRBV7-9 and J usage is TRBJ2-6; D is unresolved. Germline CDR1 SEHNR, CDR2 FQNEAQ (reference sequence). The CDR3 spans 16 residues. CDR3 residues: CVRLEQSSSGANVLTF. The CDR3 DNA follows: TGTGTCCGCTTGGAACAGTCGAGCTCTGGGGCCAACGTCCTGACTTTC.

This clonotype has a count of ten or more. This chain uses TRBV9 with TRBJ1-1; D uncertain. Germline V gene data show CDR1 as SGDLS and CDR2 as YYNGEE. Trimming removed 0 bases from V and 5 bases from J, with 8 bases in between. The CDR3 spans 13 residues. Written as DNA, the CDR3 is TGTGCCAGCAGCGTAGCTTCGGGGACTGAAGCTTTCTTT. Encoded protein: CASSVASGTEAFF.

This clonotype occurred many times. CDR3 region: CASSVRGENTGELFF. CDR3 sequence (DNA): TGTGCCAGCAGCGTAAGGGGGGAGAACACCGGGGAGCTGTTTTTT. The V gene is TRBV9, the J gene TRBJ2-2; possibly TRBD1 or TRBD2 for D (6 bases each). The CDR3 spans 15 residues. The V end was cut by 1 base, the J end by 1 base, with 8 bases between. In germline, CDR1 is SGDLS, CDR2 YYNGEE.

The chain couples TRBV4-1 to TRBJ2-2, with 8 bases that match TRBD2. CDR1 and CDR2 from the germline V gene are MGHRA and YSYEKL. Trimming cost V 0 bases and J 8 bases; bases outside gene matches: 17. The CDR3 extends over 19 amino acids. CDR3 sequence: CASSQEGFSGRSELGELFF. CDR3 DNA: TGCGCCAGCAGCCAAGAAGGGTTCAGCGGGAGAAGTGAATTAGGGGAGCTGTTTTTT.

This clonotype was recorded only once. The chain uses TRBV7-9 and TRBJ1-3; D gene unclear. Trimming left V 3 bases short and J 2 bases short, with 8 bases between. The CDR3 runs to 14 residues. CDR1 is SEHNR, CDR2 FQNEAQ, per germline (reference sequence). The CDR3 nucleotides are TGTGCCAGCAGCTTTGGAAAGACTGGAAACACCATATATTTT. It encodes CASSFGKTGNTIYF. The whole variable domain, filled in from reference TRBV7-9 and TRBJ1-3, reads DTGVSQNPRHKITKRGQNVTFRCDPISEHNRLYWYRQTLGQGPEFLTYFQNEAQLEKSRLLSDRFSAERPKGSFSTLEIQRTEQGDSAMYLCASSFGKTGNTIYFGEGSWLTVV.

Note on this clonotype: This could be a read error, since a much larger clone is one nucleotide away. The rearrangement uses TRBV5-5 and TRBJ1-1; 7 bases are a match to TRBD1. Germline CDR1 SGHKS, CDR2 YYEKEE (reference sequence). The trim removed 3 bases at V and 1 base at J, leaving 3 bases unmatched. This CDR3 region has 14 residues. Here the CDR3 reads CASSSRQGNTEAFF. The DNA for the CDR3 is TGTGCCAGCAGCTCCAGACAGGGGAACACTGAAGCTTTCTTT.

The chain employs TRBV7-9 and TRBJ2-1; D is unclear. The germline V gene encodes CDR1 SEHNR and CDR2 FQNEAQ (reference sequence). With 5 bases removed from V and 3 bases from J, the gap between germline ends came to 17 bases. This CDR3 is 16 amino acids long. CDR3 sequence: CASSPPGRTYYNEQFF. Here the CDR3 DNA reads TGTGCCAGCAGCCCCCCTGGAAGGACGTACTACAATGAGCAGTTCTTC.

This clonotype was recorded at least ten times. The chain is built from TRBV19 and TRBJ1-4; the D is unclear. Trimming left V 7 bases short and J 0 bases short, with 9 bases between. Per germline, CDR1 LNHDA and CDR2 SQIVND (reference sequence). There are 14 residues in the CDR3. The CDR3 DNA reads TGTGCCAGTAAGAAAGGGTCAACTAATGAAAAACTGTTTTTT. This translates into CASKKGSTNEKLFF.

In this sample, this clonotype turned up many times. The CDR3 sequence: CASSSTGTSTDTQYF. In DNA, the CDR3 is TGTGCCAGCAGCTCTACCGGGACTAGCACAGATACGCAGTATTTT. The chain combines TRBV7-9 with TRBJ2-3, with D maybe TRBD2 (6 bases). The CDR3 is 15 amino acids. Germline V CDR1 and CDR2: SEHNR, FQNEAQ (reference sequence). Trimming stripped 4 bases from V and 0 bases from J, with 11 bases between.

By share, this clonotype ranks as medium-sized. This chain joins TRBV7-9 and TRBJ2-7; 11 bases are shared with TRBD2. The CDR3 is 13 amino acids. Germline V gene sequence: CDR1 SEHNR, CDR2 FQNEAQ (reference sequence). V lost 8 bases, J lost 7 bases, and 7 bases stayed unmatched. The CDR3: CASGSGRGVEQYF. Written as DNA, the CDR3 is TGTGCCAGCGGTAGCGGGAGGGGAGTTGAGCAGTACTTC.